These T cell receptor beta chains were read from a single sample in a study of cytomegalovirus exposure and HLA in healthy donors. The data were produced by immunoSEQ multiplex PCR, yet TCRdb's version contains in-frame clones alone and is incomplete. The data contain around 170,000 clones, over 75% of them seen just once; the ten biggest clones take up about 0.5%. Sequenced material: PBMCs. These receptors originate from a woman aged 50 to 60 in good health and CMV-seronegative. The CDR3 runs from the conserved cysteine through the conserved F or W. Each record gives: V gene, J gene, CDR3 protein.

TRBV14	TRBJ2-7	CASSQANSYEQYF
TRBV5-1	TRBJ2-4	CASSWTSGSSGNIQYF
TRBV12-5	TRBJ2-6	CASGLGSSSGANVLTF
TRBV25-1	TRBJ1-1	CASSEYGAVTEAFF
TRBV10-2	TRBJ1-1	CASSENSYTEAFF
TRBV27	TRBJ2-5	CASSTGTGYQETQYF
TRBV4-3	TRBJ1-2	CASSQETTANYGYTF
TRBV11-2	TRBJ2-7	CASSLGTAGEQYF
TRBV7-9	TRBJ2-7	CASSERGDSYEQYF
TRBV27	TRBJ2-7	CASSYVRISGGEYEQYF
TRBV28	TRBJ2-3	CASSLLAGSTDTQYF
TRBV6-5	TRBJ2-7	CASRSRGFTYEQYF
TRBV9	TRBJ2-5	CASSVSSLASLSSQYF
TRBV7-6	TRBJ1-5	CASSLALGRGRSNQPQHF
TRBV9	TRBJ2-7	CASSVAGQGSSYEQYF
TRBV28	TRBJ1-1	CASSLTVNTEAFF
TRBV5-4	TRBJ2-3	CASGRGVTQYF
TRBV5-4	TRBJ2-3	CASKREGTSTDTQYF
TRBV15	TRBJ2-1	CATSRDLTTGALGNEQFF
TRBV20-1	TRBJ1-1	CSAPRDSEAFF
TRBV15	TRBJ1-3	CATSRDLVRFSGNTIYF
TRBV19	TRBJ2-1	CASSRVRDKGDEQFF
TRBV5-4	TRBJ2-2	CASSIGLAGPRGAGELFF
TRBV10-3	TRBJ1-1	CAISNVRDRDTEAFF
TRBV6-1	TRBJ1-1	CASSTGHTNTEAFF
TRBV28	TRBJ2-3	CASSPWTSGGSADTQYF
TRBV9	TRBJ2-5	CASSVGSGRETQYF
TRBV7-9	TRBJ1-6	CASSSTLDRVDSPLHF
TRBV5-1	TRBJ2-1	CASSPGSPYNEQFF
TRBV9	TRBJ2-1	CASSSGGSGSYNEQFF
TRBV2	TRBJ1-5	CASRPGQGPQPQHF
TRBV5-1	TRBJ2-2	CASSPEGHANTGELFF
TRBV7-9	TRBJ1-5	CASSLNNQPQHF
TRBV7-7	TRBJ2-1	CASSTARGGAEQFF
TRBV5-6	TRBJ2-5	CASSWTVQETQYF
TRBV4-1	TRBJ1-3	CASSQERRVGNTIYF
TRBV7-2	TRBJ2-3	CASSFLAGGRDTQYF
TRBV6-6	TRBJ2-5	CASSPLSGSRETQYF
TRBV5-4	TRBJ2-5	CASRRFDRTQETQYF
TRBV7-2	TRBJ2-7	CASSLGGRYEQYF
TRBV28	TRBJ2-5	CASRNGGLGQETQYF
TRBV9	NA	CASSVEGQGYEQYF
TRBV28	TRBJ2-3	CASSLVSGGTDTQYF
TRBV28	TRBJ2-5	CATAVAGGLQETQYF
TRBV10-2	TRBJ2-1	CASSPEGGGSYNEQFF
TRBV6-5	TRBJ2-7	CASSYSASLPSEQYF
TRBV7-9	TRBJ1-1	CASSPAGGNTEAFF
TRBV19	TRBJ1-5	CASSIDLVPPLAGDNQPQHF
TRBV4-1	TRBJ2-6	CASNSPDSFSGANVLTF
TRBV10-3	TRBJ1-1	CAISDRPNTEAFF
TRBV9	TRBJ2-2	CASSVDVGASTGELFF
TRBV4-1	TRBJ1-1	CASSQDGGDTEAFF
TRBV4-1	TRBJ1-1	CASSQRPTGEAFF
TRBV7-2	TRBJ2-2	CASSLERLAGATGELFF
TRBV7-7	TRBJ2-3	CASRWTGGSGTDTQYF
TRBV7-2	TRBJ2-7	CASSPRPGLAGETYEQYF
TRBV9	TRBJ1-3	CASSLETASGNTIYF
TRBV28	NA	CASSSGVVYEQYF
TRBV30	TRBJ1-3	CAWSVPGARNTIYF
TRBV2	TRBJ2-3	CAFGEDTQYF